The next 11 T cell receptor beta chains were all read from a single sample in a study of vaccination effects on CD4 cells after COVID-19. After less than 11 days in culture, the CD4+ T cells were isolated. The person's infection with SARS-CoV-2, confirmed by PCR, took place between March and December 2020. BNT162b2 vaccine or mRNA-1273 vaccine was given to participants in two doses. The data were produced by immunoSEQ multiplex PCR, yet TCRdb's version contains in-frame clones alone and is incomplete. The sample includes about 34,000 clones, around 79% of them seen just once. These receptors have no identified antigens. The sequencing used CD4+ T cells from PBMCs cultured without peptide, collected after COVID-19 vaccination. Receptor source: a human donor who had a prior SARS-CoV-2 infection.

The chain couples TRBV18 to TRBJ1-2, with 9 bases lining up with TRBD1. The V gene's germline CDR1 is KGHSH and CDR2 LQKENI. Germline trimming cut 2 bases from V and 2 bases from J; bases unmatched to any gene: 9. This CDR3 comprises 17 residues. CDR3 sequence reads: CASSPSNPGQGNYGYTF. The CDR3 DNA is TGTGCCAGCTCACCATCAAATCCGGGACAGGGAAACTATGGCTACACCTTC.

The CDR3 region has the DNA TGCGCCAGCAGCTTGTTTGCTGGGGAGACCCAGTACTTC. Translating it yields CASSLFAGETQYF. This chain links TRBV5-1 with TRBJ2-5; D gene ambiguous. The length of the CDR3 is 13 residues. Trimming removed 1 base from V and 5 bases from J, with 9 bases in between. From germline, CDR1 is SGHRS and CDR2 YFSETQ.

This chain uses TRBV4-2 with TRBJ2-5; no reliable D call. The CDR3 has 15 amino acids. V shed 0 bases and J shed 0 bases, with 8 bases lying between them. In germline, CDR1 is LGHNA, CDR2 YNFKEQ. CDR3 region: CASSQDRANQETQYF. The CDR3 DNA follows: TGTGCCAGCAGCCAAGATCGCGCGAACCAAGAGACCCAGTACTTC.

CDR3 loop: CASRTTGAQGYTF. The CDR3, as DNA: TGTGCCAGCAGAACCACGGGGGCGCAAGGCTACACCTTC. The chain is built from TRBV3-1 (or the pseudogene TRBV3-2) and TRBJ1-2, with TRBD1 as a possible D gene (6 bases). This CDR3 has 13 amino acids. Germline lookup yields CDR1 LGHDT and CDR2 YNNKEL (reference sequence). V was trimmed by 6 bases and J by 8 bases, leaving 16 bases between them.

This clone was detected only once. V usage is TRBV3-1 (or the pseudogene TRBV3-2) and J usage is TRBJ2-2; 10 nucleotides agree with TRBD2. The CDR3 contains 16 residues. Germline V gene lookup returns CDR1 LGHDT and CDR2 YNNKEL (reference sequence). The V gene end was trimmed by 4 bases and the J gene end by 5 bases; junction bases not matched to a gene: 7. Written as DNA, the CDR3 is TGTGCCAGCAGCCCCGGTCTAGCGGGAGAAACCGGGGAGCTGTTTTTT. Protein sequence: CASSPGLAGETGELFF.

There are a few counts of this clone. This chain joins TRBV11-3 and TRBJ1-5; D might be TRBD1 (6 bases). The V and J ends lost 1 base and 7 bases respectively, with 17 bases between them. CDR1 and CDR2 from the germline V gene are SGHNT and YENEEA. The CDR3 is 16 residues long. The CDR3 region has the DNA TGTGCCAGCAGCTTAGTCGGCGCAGGGGTAAAGCAGCCCCAGCATTTT. Protein product: CASSLVGAGVKQPQHF. Combining the CDR3 with reference TRBV11-3 and TRBJ1-5 gives the whole variable domain EAGVVQSPRYKIIEKKQPVAFWCNPISGHNTLYWYLQNLGQGPELLIRYENEEAVDDSQLPKDRFSAERLKGVDSTLKIQPAELGDSAVYLCASSLVGAGVKQPQHFGDGTRLSIL.

The chain combines TRBV7-3 with TRBJ2-7; D is ambiguous. The CDR3 is made up of 13 amino acids. The V gene lost 5 bases and the J gene lost 3 bases, with 11 bases spanning the gap. Germline values: CDR1 SGHTA, CDR2 FQGTGA. This CDR3 is CASSPGWGYEQYF. In nucleotides, the CDR3 is TGTGCCAGCAGCCCGGGCTGGGGCTACGAGCAGTACTTC.

The rearrangement joins TRBV7-9 to TRBJ2-1; 7 bases are shared with TRBD1. This CDR3 is 19 amino acids long. Germline V lookup: CDR1 SEHNR, CDR2 FQNEAQ (reference sequence). After removal of 3 bases from V and 6 bases from J, the junction contained 20 bases not matched to a gene. The CDR3 DNA follows: TGTGCCAGCAGCTTTTTTTATTCCAGGGGGAAGGACGGTCGCAATGAGCAGTTCTTC. Its translation: CASSFFYSRGKDGRNEQFF.

The genes are TRBV11-2 and TRBJ1-2, with 8 bases that match TRBD1. Germline CDR1 is SGHAT and CDR2 is FQNNGV. Trimming at V came to 2 bases and at J to 3 bases, leaving 8 bases not matched to a gene. The CDR3 contains 16 residues. DNA for the CDR3: TGTGCCAGCAGCTTAACATCGTTACAGGGGGACTATGGCTACACCTTC. Protein product: CASSLTSLQGDYGYTF.

This clone was counted a few times. The chain links TRBV18 to TRBJ2-7; D gene ambiguous. Trimming stripped 2 bases from V and 0 bases from J, with 8 bases between. This CDR3 region has 14 residues. The germline CDR1 and CDR2 sequences are KGHSH and LQKENI. CDR3 sequence (DNA): TGTGCCAGCTCACCAAGATCTAGCTCCTACGAGCAGTACTTC. Protein sequence: CASSPRSSSYEQYF.

The chain joins TRBV5-1 to TRBJ2-1, with TRBD2 matching over 8 bases. J was trimmed by 3 bases and V by 3 bases; bases with no gene match: 5. Germline V gene lookup returns CDR1 SGHRS and CDR2 YFSETQ. This CDR3 is built from 15 residues. The CDR3 region is CASSSPGGDYNEQFF. CDR3 DNA: TGCGCCAGCAGCTCCCCGGGGGGGGACTACAATGAGCAGTTCTTC. The full variable domain, in which reference TRBV5-1 and TRBJ2-1 provide the parts outside the CDR3, is KAGVTQTPRYLIKTRGQQVTLSCSPISGHRSVSWYQQTPGQGLQFLFEYFSETQRNKGNFPGRFSGRQFSNSRSEMNVSTLELGDSALYLCASSSPGGDYNEQFFGPGTRLTVL.